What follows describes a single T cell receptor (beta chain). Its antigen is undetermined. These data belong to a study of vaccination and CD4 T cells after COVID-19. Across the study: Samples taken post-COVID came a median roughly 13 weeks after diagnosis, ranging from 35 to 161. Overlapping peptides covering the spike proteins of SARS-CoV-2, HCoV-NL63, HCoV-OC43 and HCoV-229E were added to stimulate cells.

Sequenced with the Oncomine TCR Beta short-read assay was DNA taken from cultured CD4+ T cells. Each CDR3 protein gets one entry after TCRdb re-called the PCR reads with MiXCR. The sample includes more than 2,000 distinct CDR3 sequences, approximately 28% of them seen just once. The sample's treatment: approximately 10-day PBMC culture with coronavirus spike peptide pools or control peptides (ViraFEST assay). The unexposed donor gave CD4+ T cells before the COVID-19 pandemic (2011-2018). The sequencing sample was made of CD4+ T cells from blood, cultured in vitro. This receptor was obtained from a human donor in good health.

The CDR3 protein is CASSLGAGVDYEQYF. In DNA form, the CDR3 reads TGTGCCAGCAGCTTAGGGGCAGGGGTGGACTACGAGCAGTACTTC. The J gene is TRBJ2-7, the V gene TRBV7-9, with D maybe TRBD1 (6 bases). There are 15 residues in the CDR3. V lost 1 base and J 3 bases, leaving 13 bases between the germline ends. Germline CDR1 is SEHNR and CDR2 is FQNEAQ (reference sequence).